Each of the 24 T cell receptor beta chains below was sequenced from the same sample in a study of control samples from healthy donors and cancer patients. Measured with immunoSEQ multiplex PCR; TCRdb has only the in-frame clones, and not every one. The sample lists approximately 110,000 clones; roughly 92% were seen once. Sequencing was performed on blood. The receptor source for this set is a young woman in good health.

The chain combines TRBV6-6 with TRBJ1-2, with D possibly being TRBD1 (6 bases). Germline assignment: CDR1 MNHNY and CDR2 SVGAGI (reference sequence). Trimming shortened V by 2 bases and J by 7 bases, and 8 bases separated the two germline ends. The CDR3 is 12 residues long. The CDR3: CASSYRGTGYTF. In DNA, the CDR3 is TGTGCCAGCAGTTACAGGGGGACTGGCTACACCTTC.

CDR3 nucleotides: TGCAGCGCCCGGGGGGATAGCTCCTACGAGCAGTACTTC. This gives the protein CSARGDSSYEQYF. V gene TRBV29-1 combines with J gene TRBJ2-7; 7 bases agree with TRBD2. The CDR3 contains 13 residues. Germline CDR1 and CDR2: SQVTM and ANQGSEA. V gave up 7 bases and J gave up 0 bases; unmatched junction bases: 6.

V usage is TRBV3-1 (or the pseudogene TRBV3-2) and J usage is TRBJ2-2, with 10 bases aligning to TRBD1. Germline values: CDR1 LGHDT, CDR2 YNNKEL (reference sequence). Germline trimming cut 5 bases from V and 4 bases from J; bases unmatched to any gene: 13. CDR3 size: 18 residues. The CDR3 loop is CASSRRQGATWGTGELFF. Here the CDR3 DNA reads TGTGCCAGCAGCAGAAGACAGGGGGCTACTTGGGGCACCGGGGAGCTGTTTTTT.

The rearrangement uses TRBV5-1 and TRBJ2-2; D is uncertain. The germline V gene encodes CDR1 SGHRS and CDR2 YFSETQ. The CDR3 has 13 amino acids. With 3 bases removed from V and 1 base from J, the gap between germline ends came to 4 bases. CDR3 sequence: CASSWMNTGELFF. The CDR3 DNA sequence: TGCGCCAGCAGCTGGATGAACACCGGGGAGCTGTTTTTT.

This chain connects TRBV10-1 to TRBJ1-5; D may be TRBD1 (6 bases). V lost 10 bases to trimming and J lost 6 bases, with 28 bases between them. There are 17 residues in the CDR3. Germline CDR1 WNHNN, CDR2 SYGVQD (reference sequence). The CDR3 DNA is TGCGCCATCCCATTCCGTCATAAAGGACAGTGTTTTCAGCCCCAGCATTTT. It specifies CAIPFRHKGQCFQPQHF.

The chain has TRBV2 and TRBJ1-5; 8 nucleotides align to TRBD1. The CDR3 loop spans 16 amino acids. In germline, CDR1 is SNHLY, CDR2 FYNNEI. V lost 2 bases to trimming and J lost 4 bases; unmatched junction nucleotides: 7. In DNA, the CDR3 is TGTGCCAGCAGTGAATCTGGACAGGGATGGAATCAGCCCCAGCATTTT. The encoded protein is CASSESGQGWNQPQHF.

This clone was seen a single time. The chain employs TRBV7-9 and TRBJ2-3; D gene unclear. Germline CDR1 reads SEHNR; CDR2 reads FQNEAQ (reference sequence). V lost 10 bases and J 2 bases, leaving 10 bases between the germline ends. The CDR3 runs to 12 residues. The CDR3 region is CATNAVTDTQYF. CDR3 nucleotides: TGTGCCACCAACGCCGTCACAGATACGCAGTATTTT.

This clone was recorded once. CDR3 region: CASSSGHLKTSGANVLTF. The CDR3 DNA sequence: TGCGCCAGCAGCTCGGGACACCTGAAGACCTCTGGGGCCAACGTCCTGACTTTC. The chain employs TRBV5-1 and TRBJ2-6, with a tentative D call TRBD1 (6 bases). Germline V CDR1 and CDR2: SGHRS, YFSETQ. The length of the CDR3 is 18 residues. The germline V and J ends were trimmed by 3 bases and 0 bases, with 16 bases remaining between them.

The CDR3 nucleotides are TGCGCCAGCAGCCAAGTCGCAGGGGCCTCCTACGAGCAGTACTTC. Its translation: CASSQVAGASYEQYF. V gene TRBV4-3 combines with J gene TRBJ2-7, with D perhaps TRBD1 (6 bases). V lost 1 base and J 0 bases, leaving 10 bases between the germline ends. Germline CDR1 LGHNA, CDR2 YSLEER. The CDR3 is 15 amino acids.

The chain recombines TRBV2 with TRBJ1-4; 7 bases match TRBD1. Germline CDR1 SNHLY, CDR2 FYNNEI. The CDR3 is 15 amino acids. Trimming removed 6 bases from V and 3 bases from J; junction bases left unmatched: 7. As DNA, the CDR3 is TGTGCCAGCAGGCCCTCAGGGGGAGCTAATGAAAAACTGTTTTTT. Its translation: CASRPSGGANEKLFF.

The V gene is TRBV7-2, the J gene TRBJ2-2, with D possibly being TRBD1 or TRBD2 (6 bases each). This CDR3 contains 16 residues. The V gene lost 1 base and the J gene lost 4 bases, with 13 bases spanning the gap. The germline V gene encodes CDR1 SGHTA and CDR2 FQGNSA. The CDR3 nucleotides read TGTGCCAGCAGCTTAGGGGGGGCGCTTCGCACCGGGGAGCTGTTTTTT. Translation: CASSLGGALRTGELFF.

The rearrangement links TRBV25-1 to TRBJ2-3; 8 bases are a match to TRBD2. The CDR3 has 14 amino acids. V gave up 4 bases and J gave up 5 bases; unmatched junction bases: 5. CDR1 and CDR2 (germline): MGHDK, SYGVNS. The CDR3 nucleotides are TGTGCCAGCAGTGTGCGGGGGGCGGGAGATACGCAGTATTTT. Amino acid sequence: CASSVRGAGDTQYF.

The rearrangement links TRBV5-1 to TRBJ2-3, with unresolved D. This CDR3 is built from 18 residues. V lost 4 bases to trimming and J lost 0 bases, with 21 bases between them. Germline V gene data show CDR1 as SGHRS and CDR2 as YFSETQ. Written as DNA, the CDR3 is TGCGCCAGCAGCAGGGTCGGTTGGCAGCAATCTAGCACAGATACGCAGTATTTT. It translates to CASSRVGWQQSSTDTQYF.

This clone has just a few counts. The chain uses TRBV21-1 and TRBJ2-1; the D call of TRBD2 is as the table states it, not checked on the DNA. TRBV21-1 has pseudogene status. The CDR3 is made up of 21 amino acids. DNA for the CDR3: TGTGCCAGCAGCAAGGAGGATCCACTAGCGGGGGGCGTTAGCTCCTACAATGAGCAGTTCTTC. Its protein is CASSKEDPLAGGVSSYNEQFF.

This sequence joins TRBV18 and TRBJ1-3; 10 nucleotides line up with TRBD1. CDR1 is KGHSH and CDR2 is LQKENI in the germline V gene. V was pared by 5 bases and J by 4 bases, with 23 bases of the junction left unmatched. This CDR3 is built from 21 residues. The CDR3 is CASSATGGLSRMIGLGNTIYF. The CDR3 DNA reads TGTGCCAGCTCAGCGACAGGGGGCCTATCGCGAATGATCGGATTAGGAAACACCATATATTTT.

The rearrangement links TRBV5-8 to TRBJ2-1; 10 bases line up with TRBD2. The CDR3 loop spans 17 amino acids. In germline, CDR1 is SGHTS, CDR2 YDEGEE. V was pared by 0 bases and J by 4 bases, with 7 bases of the junction left unmatched. CDR3 DNA sequence: TGTGCCAGCAGCTTGGTCCGACTAGCGGGTTCTTACAATGAGCAGTTCTTC. Its translation is CASSLVRLAGSYNEQFF.

V and J are TRBV7-2 and TRBJ2-1, with a weak D call TRBD1 (6 bases). V lost 0 bases and J lost 6, with 9 bases in between. Germline V gives CDR1 SGHTA, CDR2 FQGNSA. The CDR3 is made up of 14 amino acids. In DNA, the CDR3 is TGTGCCAGCAGCTTAGCGGGGGCTACCAATGAGCAGTTCTTC. Protein sequence: CASSLAGATNEQFF.

This chain joins TRBV2 and TRBJ1-5, with 11 bases that match TRBD1. Germline trimming cut 8 bases from V and 6 bases from J; bases unmatched to any gene: 3. Germline CDR1 SNHLY, CDR2 FYNNEI. The CDR3 totals 13 residues. The CDR3 sequence: CASGQGAVQPQHF. The CDR3 bases are TGTGCCAGCGGACAGGGGGCGGTTCAGCCCCAGCATTTT.

The V gene is TRBV5-6, the J gene TRBJ2-1; D unresolved. Germline CDR1 reads SGHDT; CDR2 reads YYEEEE. The CDR3 is 13 residues long. Trimming stripped 0 bases from V and 4 bases from J, with 5 bases between. The CDR3 DNA reads as TGTGCCAGCAGCTTGGTCAGATACAATGAGCAGTTCTTC. This gives the protein CASSLVRYNEQFF.

The genes are TRBV2 and TRBJ2-3, with 7 nucleotides matching TRBD2. Germline lookup yields CDR1 SNHLY and CDR2 FYNNEI. J lost 6 bases, V lost 5 bases, and 14 bases had no gene match. The CDR3 is made up of 16 amino acids. The CDR3 protein is CASSFLTSTLTDTQYF. CDR3 coding DNA: TGTGCCAGCAGTTTCCTGACTAGCACATTGACGGATACGCAGTATTTT.

This clone showed up just once. CDR3 in DNA: TGTGCCAGCAGTTACCATCTGGGGACCAATGAGCAGTTCTTC. Encoded protein: CASSYHLGTNEQFF. The chain couples TRBV27 to TRBJ2-1, with D perhaps being TRBD1 or TRBD2 (5 bases each). V gave up 4 bases and J gave up 6 bases, with 13 bases separating them. CDR1 and CDR2 from the germline V gene are MNHEY and SMNVEV (reference sequence). CDR3 length equals 14 residues.

The CDR3 protein is CASSARDSSNTEAFF. CDR3 nucleotide sequence: TGTGCCAGCAGCGCACGGGACAGTTCGAACACTGAAGCTTTCTTT. The chain recombines TRBV9 with TRBJ1-1; 7 bases match TRBD1. With 3 bases clipped from V and 1 base from J, the junction kept 6 bases outside the gene matches. This CDR3 region has 15 residues. CDR1 and CDR2 (germline): SGDLS, YYNGEE.

The rearrangement uses TRBV18 and TRBJ2-7, with TRBD1 matching over 8 bases. The CDR3 sequence is 14 residues long. Germline V gene sequence: CDR1 KGHSH, CDR2 LQKENI. Unmatched junction bases numbered 3, after V lost 3 bases and J lost 2 bases. The CDR3 sequence: CASSPRTGPYEQYF. The DNA for the CDR3 is TGTGCCAGCTCACCGCGGACAGGGCCCTACGAGCAGTACTTC.

The chain recombines TRBV5-1 with TRBJ1-5; no firm D call. Trimming removed 2 bases at V and 4 bases at J, with 7 bases between. Looked up from germline, CDR1 is SGHRS and CDR2 is YFSETQ. This CDR3 comprises 13 residues. The CDR3: CASSFSGNQPQHF. The CDR3 coding sequence is TGCGCCAGCAGCTTTTCGGGTAATCAGCCCCAGCATTTT.